These T cell receptor beta chains were read from a single sample in a study of technical replicates of blood from several donors. Clones were sequenced by immunoSEQ multiplex PCR, and TCRdb holds only the in-frame ones, with some missing. The sample yields tens of thousands of clones, roughly 94% seen once. The material sequenced was T cells isolated from PBMCs. The receptors shown here come from a human donor in good health. CDR3s include the opening cysteine and the closing phenylalanine or tryptophan. The D gene is left open where the match is weak. For some rows the clone size is stated as once, few or many, or as a class when expanded; others skip it.

d_gene: NA
v_gene: TRBV13
abundance: NA
j_gene: TRBJ2-7
CDR3aa: CASSPYYEQYF
CDR3nt: TGTGCCAGCAGTCCCTACTACGAGCAGTACTTC

d_gene: NA
v_gene: TRBV30
abundance: NA
j_gene: TRBJ1-2
CDR3aa: CASFLYSGYTF
CDR3nt: TGTGCCTCCTTTTTATATAGTGGCTACACCTTC

d_gene: TRBD2
v_gene: TRBV6-1
abundance: once
j_gene: TRBJ2-7
CDR3aa: CAGGAGGYEQYF
CDR3nt: TGTGCCGGCGGGGCGGGGGGCTACGAGCAGTACTTC

d_gene: TRBD1
v_gene: TRBV29-1
abundance: NA
j_gene: TRBJ1-2
CDR3aa: CSVVTGALYGYTF
CDR3nt: TGCAGCGTTGTGACAGGGGCCCTCTATGGCTACACCTTC

d_gene: NA
v_gene: TRBV28
abundance: NA
j_gene: TRBJ2-7
CDR3aa: CASEKDFAQYF
CDR3nt: TGTGCCAGTGAGAAAGATTTTGCGCAGTACTTC

d_gene: NA
v_gene: TRBV4-1
abundance: NA
j_gene: TRBJ1-2
CDR3aa: CASTPAGQVYGYTF
CDR3nt: TGCGCCAGCACCCCCGCAGGGCAGGTCTATGGCTACACCTTC

d_gene: NA
v_gene: TRBV7-8
abundance: NA
j_gene: TRBJ1-6
CDR3aa: CASSLGGSSYNSPLHF
CDR3nt: TGTGCCAGCAGCTTAGGTGGGAGCTCCTATAATTCACCCCTCCACTTT

d_gene: NA
v_gene: TRBV2
abundance: NA
j_gene: TRBJ2-2
CDR3aa: CASNHMGASLGELFF
CDR3nt: TGTGCCAGCAATCACATGGGGGCAAGTCTCGGGGAGCTGTTTTTT

d_gene: NA
v_gene: TRBV4-1
abundance: NA
j_gene: TRBJ2-1
CDR3aa: CASSQVSWASYIPGSYNEQFF
CDR3nt: TGCGCCAGCAGCCAGGTGTCTTGGGCTAGCTATATCCCCGGCTCCTACAATGAGCAGTTCTTC

d_gene: NA
v_gene: TRBV7-9
abundance: NA
j_gene: TRBJ2-1
CDR3aa: CASSVLGNEQFF
CDR3nt: TGTGCCAGCAGCGTACTAGGCAATGAGCAGTTCTTC

d_gene: TRBD2
v_gene: TRBV11-2
abundance: NA
j_gene: TRBJ2-7
CDR3aa: CASSFLASGTSYEQYF
CDR3nt: TGTGCCAGCAGCTTTCTGGCTAGCGGCACAAGTTACGAGCAGTACTTC

d_gene: NA
v_gene: TRBV15
abundance: NA
j_gene: TRBJ1-1
CDR3aa: CATSRDQGGNTEAFF
CDR3nt: TGTGCCACCAGCAGAGATCAAGGGGGGAACACTGAAGCTTTCTTT

d_gene: NA
v_gene: TRBV7-9
abundance: NA
j_gene: TRBJ1-2
CDR3aa: CASSKEQGYGYTF
CDR3nt: TGTGCCAGCAGTAAAGAACAGGGATATGGCTACACCTTC

d_gene: TRBD1
v_gene: TRBV19
abundance: NA
j_gene: TRBJ2-7
CDR3aa: CASSPTGTGLGVQYF
CDR3nt: TGTGCCAGTAGTCCCACCGGGACAGGCCTGGGGGTGCAGTACTTC

d_gene: NA
v_gene: TRBV25-1
abundance: NA
j_gene: TRBJ2-3
CDR3aa: CASSPKVGVQTDTQYF
CDR3nt: TGTGCCAGCAGTCCCAAGGTCGGGGTCCAGACAGATACGCAGTATTTT

d_gene: NA
v_gene: TRBV7-6
abundance: NA
j_gene: TRBJ2-3
CDR3aa: CASSLDQGGDTQYF
CDR3nt: TGTGCCAGCAGCTTAGATCAGGGGGGAGATACGCAGTATTTT

d_gene: TRBD2
v_gene: TRBV5-4
abundance: once
j_gene: TRBJ2-7
CDR3aa: CASSPEGGGDYEQYF
CDR3nt: TGTGCCAGCAGTCCGGAGGGCGGGGGGGACTACGAGCAGTACTTC

d_gene: NA
v_gene: TRBV28
abundance: NA
j_gene: TRBJ2-6
CDR3aa: CASSLVPGGANVLTF
CDR3nt: TGTGCCAGCAGTTTAGTTCCGGGTGGGGCCAACGTCCTGACTTTC

d_gene: NA
v_gene: TRBV29-1
abundance: NA
j_gene: TRBJ2-6
CDR3aa: CSVDSSGSTSGANVLTF
CDR3nt: TGCAGCGTTGATTCGAGTGGGAGTACCTCTGGGGCCAACGTCCTGACTTTC

d_gene: NA
v_gene: TRBV6-1
abundance: few
j_gene: TRBJ1-2
CDR3aa: CASREGGEGYTF
CDR3nt: TGTGCCAGCAGGGAAGGGGGGGAGGGCTACACCTTC

d_gene: NA
v_gene: TRBV7-9
abundance: NA
j_gene: TRBJ2-1
CDR3aa: CASSLHSRVYNEQFF
CDR3nt: TGTGCCAGCAGCTTACATTCGAGAGTTTACAATGAGCAGTTCTTC

d_gene: NA
v_gene: TRBV7-9
abundance: NA
j_gene: TRBJ1-1
CDR3aa: CASSLVWQRNTEAFF
CDR3nt: TGTGCCAGCAGCTTAGTATGGCAGCGGAACACTGAAGCTTTCTTT

d_gene: NA
v_gene: TRBV5-4
abundance: once
j_gene: TRBJ2-6
CDR3aa: CASSLGSDLGANVLTF
CDR3nt: TGTGCCAGCAGCTTGGGGTCAGATTTGGGGGCCAACGTCCTGACTTTC

d_gene: TRBD2
v_gene: TRBV7-9
abundance: NA
j_gene: TRBJ2-7
CDR3aa: CASSPYPRLAGGISYEQYF
CDR3nt: TGTGCCAGCAGCCCTTACCCCCGACTAGCGGGAGGTATATCCTACGAGCAGTACTTC